The rows below give T cell receptor beta chains drawn from one sample of a study of shared clonotypes between healthy human individuals. Clones were read by immunoSEQ multiplex PCR, and TCRdb kept only the in-frame ones, dropping some. The table shows 2 million to 2.5 million clones, with more than 85% occurring only once. Sequencing used naive CD4+ T cells from PBMCs. The receptors were gathered from a man aged 18 to 29 in good health. Some clones in this sample may be carry-over from other donors' samples. The CDR3 runs from the conserved cysteine through the conserved F or W. Fields, in order: D gene, V gene, J gene, clone size, CDR3 protein, CDR3 DNA. D genes are given only for firm matches. Not every row has a clone size; where given, it reads once, few, many or a size class.

D gene: TRBD2
V gene: TRBV29-1
J gene: TRBJ2-3
clone size: .
CDR3 protein: CSVASGVSTDTQYF
CDR3 DNA: TGCAGCGTTGCTAGCGGGGTTAGCACAGATACGCAGTATTTT

D gene: .
V gene: TRBV27
J gene: TRBJ2-7
clone size: .
CDR3 protein: CASSLAPRAYEQYF
CDR3 DNA: TGTGCCAGCAGTTTGGCTCCCAGGGCCTACGAGCAGTACTTC

D gene: .
V gene: TRBV6-4
J gene: TRBJ1-5
clone size: .
CDR3 protein: CASSEKRQLYQPQHF
CDR3 DNA: TGTGCCAGCAGTGAGAAGAGACAACTGTATCAGCCCCAGCATTTT

D gene: TRBD2
V gene: TRBV28
J gene: TRBJ2-1
clone size: once
CDR3 protein: CASKIAGDYNEQFF
CDR3 DNA: TGTGCCAGCAAAATAGCGGGGGATTACAATGAGCAGTTCTTC

D gene: .
V gene: TRBV9
J gene: TRBJ1-5
clone size: .
CDR3 protein: CASSRTHSNQPQHF
CDR3 DNA: TGTGCCAGCAGCCGGACGCATAGCAATCAGCCCCAGCATTTT

D gene: .
V gene: TRBV5-1
J gene: TRBJ2-3
clone size: once
CDR3 protein: CASSLSDPSTDTQYF
CDR3 DNA: TGCGCCAGCAGCTTAAGTGACCCTAGCACAGATACGCAGTATTTT

D gene: .
V gene: TRBV15
J gene: TRBJ2-7
clone size: .
CDR3 protein: CATSRGIPGTAAYEQYF
CDR3 DNA: TGTGCCACCAGCAGAGGGATTCCTGGGACCGCTGCCTACGAGCAGTACTTC

D gene: .
V gene: TRBV29-1
J gene: TRBJ2-1
clone size: .
CDR3 protein: CSVVWRPSSYNEQFF
CDR3 DNA: TGCAGCGTTGTTTGGCGACCCAGCTCCTACAATGAGCAGTTCTTC

D gene: TRBD2
V gene: TRBV19
J gene: TRBJ2-3
clone size: .
CDR3 protein: CASSTGLAEGSDTQYF
CDR3 DNA: TGTGCCAGTAGTACGGGACTAGCGGAGGGGTCAGATACGCAGTATTTT

D gene: .
V gene: TRBV6-1
J gene: TRBJ1-3
clone size: .
CDR3 protein: CASSESGGNSGNTIYF
CDR3 DNA: TGTGCCAGCAGTGAATCGGGAGGGAACTCTGGAAACACCATATATTTT

D gene: .
V gene: TRBV28
J gene: TRBJ2-1
clone size: .
CDR3 protein: CASSPLGRQGSYNEQFF
CDR3 DNA: TGTGCCAGCAGTCCCCTGGGGAGGCAGGGATCCTACAATGAGCAGTTCTTC

D gene: TRBD2
V gene: TRBV5-1
J gene: TRBJ2-7
clone size: .
CDR3 protein: CASSLVHSGSYEQYF
CDR3 DNA: TGCGCCAGCAGCTTGGTTCATAGCGGGAGTTACGAGCAGTACTTC

D gene: .
V gene: TRBV4-3
J gene: TRBJ2-7
clone size: .
CDR3 protein: CASSRSGGALSYEQYF
CDR3 DNA: TGCGCCAGCAGCCGGTCTGGGGGGGCCCTGTCCTACGAGCAGTACTTC

D gene: TRBD2
V gene: TRBV5-1
J gene: TRBJ2-2
clone size: .
CDR3 protein: CASSSGTSGSKTGELFF
CDR3 DNA: TGCGCCAGCAGCTCGGGGACTAGCGGGAGTAAAACCGGGGAGCTGTTTTTT

D gene: .
V gene: TRBV5-1
J gene: TRBJ2-1
clone size: .
CDR3 protein: CASSLRAEHNEQFF
CDR3 DNA: TGCGCCAGCAGCTTACGAGCGGAGCACAATGAGCAGTTCTTC

D gene: .
V gene: TRBV7-8
J gene: TRBJ1-1
clone size: few
CDR3 protein: CASSLTVNMNTEAFF
CDR3 DNA: TGTGCCAGCAGCTTAACAGTGAACATGAACACTGAAGCTTTCTTT

D gene: TRBD2
V gene: TRBV14
J gene: TRBJ2-7
clone size: .
CDR3 protein: CASSPRTSGRSYEQYF
CDR3 DNA: TGTGCCAGCAGCCCTAGGACTAGCGGGAGGTCCTACGAGCAGTACTTC

D gene: .
V gene: TRBV5-6
J gene: TRBJ2-3
clone size: .
CDR3 protein: CASSLAGAGTDTQYF
CDR3 DNA: TGTGCCAGCAGCTTGGCCGGGGCGGGCACAGATACGCAGTATTTT

D gene: TRBD2
V gene: TRBV5-1
J gene: TRBJ2-7
clone size: .
CDR3 protein: CASRPRTSGTYEQYF
CDR3 DNA: TGCGCCAGCAGGCCCCGGACTAGCGGGACTTACGAGCAGTACTTC

D gene: TRBD1
V gene: TRBV5-1
J gene: TRBJ2-6
clone size: .
CDR3 protein: CASSFRPGQGASGANVLTF
CDR3 DNA: TGCGCCAGCAGCTTTAGGCCGGGACAGGGGGCGTCTGGGGCCAACGTCCTGACTTTC

D gene: TRBD1
V gene: TRBV19
J gene: TRBJ1-5
clone size: .
CDR3 protein: CASSVTGDNQPQHF
CDR3 DNA: TGTGCCAGTAGTGTGACAGGGGACAATCAGCCCCAGCATTTT

D gene: .
V gene: TRBV5-1
J gene: TRBJ2-5
clone size: once
CDR3 protein: CASSGMRIQETQYF
CDR3 DNA: TGCGCCAGCAGCGGGATGCGGATTCAAGAGACCCAGTACTTC

D gene: TRBD2
V gene: TRBV27
J gene: TRBJ2-3
clone size: .
CDR3 protein: CASSSSGRSTDTQYF
CDR3 DNA: TGTGCCAGCAGCTCGAGCGGGAGAAGCACAGATACGCAGTATTTT

D gene: .
V gene: TRBV6-5
J gene: TRBJ2-7
clone size: .
CDR3 protein: CASRYGSTSLSYEQYF
CDR3 DNA: TGTGCCAGCAGATACGGCAGTACCAGCCTTTCCTACGAGCAGTACTTC

D gene: TRBD1
V gene: TRBV6-6
J gene: TRBJ1-1
clone size: .
CDR3 protein: CASRQQGLNTEAFF
CDR3 DNA: TGTGCCAGCAGACAACAGGGGTTGAACACTGAAGCTTTCTTT

D gene: TRBD2
V gene: TRBV28
J gene: TRBJ2-2
clone size: .
CDR3 protein: CASSRNGEGPGELFF
CDR3 DNA: TGTGCCAGCAGTAGGAACGGGGAGGGTCCCGGGGAGCTGTTTTTT

D gene: .
V gene: TRBV18
J gene: TRBJ2-6
clone size: .
CDR3 protein: CASSPSVTASGANVLTF
CDR3 DNA: TGTGCCAGCTCACCAAGCGTAACAGCCTCTGGGGCCAACGTCCTGACTTTC

D gene: .
V gene: TRBV6-6
J gene: TRBJ1-3
clone size: .
CDR3 protein: CASSSETTGNTIYF
CDR3 DNA: TGTGCCAGCAGTTCAGAGACAACCGGAAACACCATATATTTT

D gene: TRBD1
V gene: TRBV2
J gene: TRBJ2-2
clone size: .
CDR3 protein: CASSQETGDTGELFF
CDR3 DNA: TGTGCCAGCAGCCAGGAGACAGGGGACACCGGGGAGCTGTTTTTT

D gene: .
V gene: TRBV29-1
J gene: TRBJ2-3
clone size: .
CDR3 protein: CSVGPGAPTDTQYF
CDR3 DNA: TGCAGCGTTGGTCCGGGAGCCCCCACAGATACGCAGTATTTT

D gene: .
V gene: TRBV7-2
J gene: TRBJ2-6
clone size: .
CDR3 protein: CASSLSPGQTSSGANVLTF
CDR3 DNA: TGTGCCAGCAGCTTATCCCCGGGGCAGACGAGCTCTGGGGCCAACGTCCTGACTTTC

D gene: .
V gene: TRBV10-2
J gene: TRBJ1-1
clone size: .
CDR3 protein: CASSESRIGKAFF
CDR3 DNA: TGCGCCAGCAGTGAGTCGAGGATCGGGAAAGCTTTCTTT

D gene: .
V gene: TRBV4-3
J gene: TRBJ2-2
clone size: .
CDR3 protein: CASSRDTTNTGELFF
CDR3 DNA: TGCGCCAGCAGTCGGGACACAACGAACACCGGGGAGCTGTTTTTT

D gene: .
V gene: TRBV28
J gene: TRBJ1-4
clone size: .
CDR3 protein: CASSLGSNEKLFF
CDR3 DNA: TGTGCCAGCAGCCTGGGGAGCAATGAAAAACTGTTTTTT

D gene: .
V gene: TRBV2
J gene: TRBJ1-1
clone size: .
CDR3 protein: CASTLDSMNTEAFF
CDR3 DNA: TGTGCCAGCACCCTGGACAGCATGAACACTGAAGCTTTCTTT

D gene: TRBD1
V gene: TRBV18
J gene: TRBJ2-7
clone size: .
CDR3 protein: CASSPPGTGSTEQYF
CDR3 DNA: TGTGCCAGCTCACCACCTGGGACAGGGAGTACGGAGCAGTACTTC

D gene: TRBD2
V gene: TRBV19
J gene: TRBJ2-5
clone size: .
CDR3 protein: CASSTGLAFGETQYF
CDR3 DNA: TGTGCCAGTAGTACCGGACTAGCTTTCGGTGAGACCCAGTACTTC

D gene: TRBD2
V gene: TRBV28
J gene: TRBJ2-1
clone size: .
CDR3 protein: CASSLTSGRARNPNEQFF
CDR3 DNA: TGTGCCAGCAGTTTAACCAGCGGGAGGGCCCGAAACCCCAATGAGCAGTTCTTC

D gene: TRBD1
V gene: TRBV30
J gene: TRBJ1-2
clone size: once
CDR3 protein: CAWSSQGADGYTF
CDR3 DNA: TGTGCCTGGAGTTCACAGGGGGCTGACGGCTACACCTTC